The entry below describes one T cell receptor beta chain. The sample originates from a study of blood T cell repertoires in COVID-19. CDR3 length: 16 amino acids. Sequencing was performed with immunoSEQ multiplex PCR; in TCRdb, only in-frame clones are kept and a portion is missing. The table has over 200,000 clones, around 80% seen once; the top ten hold 27%. The chain joins TRBV21-1 to TRBJ2-2; the table's D gene call, TRBD2, was not cross checked with the DNA. TRBV21-1 is flagged as a pseudogene. This TCR came from a man aged 35 to 55 with acute or convalescent COVID-19. Sequenced sample: peripheral blood. CDR3 region: CASSERSYGPPGELFF. In nucleotides, the CDR3 is TGTGCCAGCAGCGAGCGGTCCTACGGCCCACCCGGGGAGCTGTTTTTT.